Below, one T cell receptor (beta chain) is given with its context. Its antigen is not known. The junction departs from the called germline gene at one end, perhaps through a read error. This sample is drawn from a study of beta chain features in type 1 diabetes. Study-wide results and caveats: Type 1 diabetes patients had TCRB CDR3s that were shorter (moderately but significantly so) in all four CD4+ subsets.

What was sequenced were expressed TCRB transcripts, since all of the isolated RNA had been reverse transcribed. The data were produced by immunoSEQ multiplex PCR, yet TCRdb's version contains in-frame clones alone and is incomplete. The sample shows around 250,000 clones, 25% to 30% of them seen only once. Germline CDR1 LNHNV, CDR2 YYDKDF (reference sequence). This CDR3 spans 16 amino acids. Material for sequencing was central memory CD4+ T cells from blood. The receptor was derived from a man aged 25-45 years in good health. The rearrangement uses TRBV15 and TRBJ2-1; 8 nucleotides match TRBD2. CDR3: CTTSRDPAGGYNEQFF. CDR3 nucleotide sequence: TGTACCACCAGCAGAGATCCGGCGGGGGGTTACAATGAGCAGTTCTTC.